This is a list of T cell receptor beta chains from one sample in a study of blood T cell repertoires in COVID-19. Measured with immunoSEQ multiplex PCR; TCRdb has only the in-frame clones, and not every one. The table shows fewer than 350,000 clones, with 88% occurring only once. Sequencing input: peripheral blood. Every receptor here comes from a man aged 18 to 29 with active or convalescent COVID-19. Both conserved end residues are part of each CDR3. Fields, in order: D gene, clone size, J gene, V gene, CDR3 protein. The D gene is left open where the match is weak. Part of the rows lack a size; the others show once, few, many or a class for expanded clones.

.	.	TRBJ2-5	TRBV15	CATSSHRLSGETQYF
.	.	TRBJ1-1	TRBV7-9	CASRTLRRNTEAFF
TRBD2	few	TRBJ2-5	TRBV6-2/TRBV6-3	CASSFTGGPGETQYF
TRBD1	.	TRBJ2-7	TRBV6-5	CASRPGGSYEQYF
TRBD1	once	TRBJ1-2	TRBV5-5	CASSSGTAGYTF
TRBD1	.	TRBJ2-3	TRBV24-1	CATSVPSGTGADTQYF
TRBD2	.	TRBJ2-3	TRBV9	CASNLRGGDSTSTDTQYF
.	.	TRBJ1-2	TRBV6-2/TRBV6-3	CASSYQTGDRYTF
.	.	TRBJ1-1	TRBV6-2/TRBV6-3	CASSYGRATEAFF
TRBD2	.	TRBJ2-1	TRBV5-1	CASSFSGGAGYNEQFF
TRBD1	.	TRBJ2-7	TRBV9	CASSYGQGPYEQYF
TRBD1	.	TRBJ1-5	TRBV19	CASSMNRGENSNQPQHF
TRBD1	.	TRBJ2-5	TRBV5-4	CASSPPGDRAETQYF
.	.	TRBJ1-1	TRBV7-9	CASSEDRAGAFF
.	.	TRBJ2-7	TRBV20-1	CSASRRGFGSYEQYF
.	.	TRBJ2-5	TRBV6-5	CASSYAGIERETQYF
TRBD2	.	TRBJ2-5	TRBV4-2	CASSQDLGLAGRETQYF
.	few	TRBJ2-5	TRBV27	CASSLSAEAKTQYF
.	.	TRBJ1-5	TRBV10-3	CAISEGGNQPQHF
TRBD2	.	TRBJ2-5	TRBV2	CASSWTSGGGETQYF
TRBD1	.	TRBJ1-1	TRBV5-6	CASSYGQGNTEAFF
TRBD1	.	TRBJ2-7	TRBV7-9	CASSWGQGSHEQYF
.	.	TRBJ1-3	TRBV7-2	CASSSSRASGNTIYF
TRBD1	.	TRBJ1-4	TRBV13	CASSRGTGGDEKLFF
.	.	TRBJ1-5	TRBV3-1/TRBV3-2	CASSQAGHRGQPQHF
TRBD1	.	TRBJ1-5	TRBV12-5	CASALGQTGNNQPQHF
TRBD2	.	TRBJ2-1	TRBV30	CAWSVRETSGVNEQFF
.	.	TRBJ1-3	TRBV10-3	CAITGAANTIYF
TRBD2	.	TRBJ2-1	TRBV19	CASSLLAGGLSEQFF
.	.	TRBJ1-3	TRBV10-3	CAISESGGHSGNTIYF
.	.	TRBJ2-2	TRBV4-3	CASSHQQGRTGELFF
TRBD1	.	TRBJ1-4	TRBV6-5	CATGATGGGEKLFF
.	few	TRBJ2-2	TRBV2	CASSIQGIGNTGELFF
.	.	TRBJ2-5	TRBV11-2	CASSLDTGQGPQETQYF
.	.	TRBJ1-1	TRBV18	CASSPESGGGTEAFF
.	.	TRBJ2-7	TRBV10-1	CASSAGTSYEQYF
TRBD2	.	TRBJ2-1	TRBV6-4	CASRGLPNNEQFF